These 28 T cell receptor beta chains came from one sample sequenced in a study of T-cell memory formation after mild COVID-19. MiXCR, applied by TCRdb to the 5' RACE reads, yields one record per CDR3 protein. The sample includes around 450,000 distinct CDR3 sequences, roughly 26% seen only once; the top ten take 7% to 9.5%. Sequenced sample: PBMCs or a T cell subset sorted from them (not recorded which). All receptors come from an adult woman who had mild COVID-19 (a few samples of this study predate the infection). Cell type and time point are not known.

This clonotype was seen only a few times. The gene calls are TRBV7-9 and TRBJ2-1; TRBD1 might be the D (5 bases). CDR1 and CDR2 (germline): SEHNR, FQNEAQ (reference sequence). This CDR3 is 14 amino acids long. V dropped 1 base and J dropped 9 bases, with 13 bases sitting between them. Here the CDR3 reads CASSLEGALGEQFF. The CDR3, as DNA: TGTGCCAGCAGCTTAGAAGGGGCCCTAGGTGAGCAGTTCTTC.

V and J are TRBV7-3 and TRBJ2-5; 11 bases align to TRBD2. The CDR3 is 16 residues long. Trimming cost V 6 bases and J 1 base; bases outside gene matches: 7. The germline CDR1 and CDR2 sequences are SGHTA and FQGTGA. The CDR3 reads CASSSGLAGRQETQYF. CDR3 coding DNA: TGTGCCAGCAGTTCCGGACTAGCGGGCCGCCAAGAGACCCAGTACTTC. Complete variable domain (other parts from reference TRBV7-3 and TRBJ2-5): GAGVSQTPSNKVTEKGKYVELRCDPISGHTALYWYRQSLGQGPEFLIYFQGTGAADDSGLPNDRFFAVRPEGSVSTLKIQRTERGDSAVYLCASSSGLAGRQETQYFGPGTRLLVL.

Only a few counts were recorded for this clonotype. The chain carries TRBV10-3 and TRBJ1-2; tentative D call: TRBD1 (5 bases). V lost 4 bases to trimming and J lost 2 bases, with 14 bases between them. Germline V gene data show CDR1 as ENHRY and CDR2 as SYGVKD. The CDR3 totals 15 residues. CDR3 bases: TGTGCCATCAGTGGGGGACGCAGCCAGAACTATGGCTACACCTTC. Protein product: CAISGGRSQNYGYTF.

This clonotype was picked up many times. The rearrangement links TRBV5-1 to TRBJ2-3; 7 positions match TRBD2. The CDR3 runs 14 residues. Trimming removed 3 bases from V and 6 bases from J; junction bases left unmatched: 7. Per germline, CDR1 SGHRS and CDR2 YFSETQ. This chain's CDR3 is CASSSTSDGDTQYF. The CDR3 nucleotides are TGCGCCAGCAGCTCCACTAGCGATGGGGATACGCAGTATTTT.

This sequence joins TRBV5-4 and TRBJ1-1, with 9 bases identical to TRBD1. CDR1 SGHNT and CDR2 YYREEE come from the germline V gene (reference sequence). The CDR3 covers 17 residues. V shed 4 bases, J shed 4 bases, and the junction held 14 bases outside the gene matches. The DNA for the CDR3 is TGTGCCAGCAGCCTAATCTCCGGGACAGGGCCCCTCACTGAAGCTTTCTTT. This encodes CASSLISGTGPLTEAFF.

This chain connects TRBV5-1 to TRBJ2-5, with 7 bases matching TRBD2. This CDR3 region has 15 residues. J gave up 5 bases and V 5 bases, and 12 bases lay outside the gene matches. CDR1 SGHRS and CDR2 YFSETQ come from the germline V gene. The CDR3 coding sequence is TGCGCCAGCAGTCGCTCTCCGGGAGGCGGGGAGACCCAGTACTTC. Its protein product is CASSRSPGGGETQYF.

This chain links TRBV27 with TRBJ2-2; no clear D gene. The V gene lost 5 bases and the J gene lost 4 bases, with 14 bases spanning the gap. Germline V lookup: CDR1 MNHEY, CDR2 SMNVEV (reference sequence). The CDR3 contains 15 residues. The DNA of the CDR3 is TGTGCCAGCAGTACTCTCCCCCTCTTCACCGGGGAGCTGTTTTTT. Translated: CASSTLPLFTGELFF.

This clonotype was counted only a few times. The V call is TRBV24-1, the J call TRBJ2-5; 11 bases map to TRBD1. CDR1 and CDR2 from the germline V gene are KGHDR and SFDVKD. The length of the CDR3 is 13 residues. V trimming: 7 bases; J trimming: 5 bases; junction bases outside the gene matches: 2. The CDR3 sequence is CATSGTGGETQYF. The CDR3 DNA reads TGTGCCACCAGCGGGACAGGGGGTGAGACCCAGTACTTC.

Only a few counts were recorded for this clonotype. J is TRBJ2-7 and V is TRBV24-1; 9 bases line up with TRBD2. Looked up from germline, CDR1 is KGHDR and CDR2 is SFDVKD. This CDR3 has 13 amino acids. The trim removed 3 bases at V and 4 bases at J, leaving 0 bases unmatched. The CDR3 coding sequence is TGTGCCACCAGTGATGCGGGGGGGTACGAGCAGTACTTC. Protein: CATSDAGGYEQYF.

Regarding this clonotype: Mismatch with germline at one junction end may stem from a read error. The J gene is TRBJ1-1, the V gene TRBV15, with D unresolved. CDR1 LNHNV and CDR2 YYDKDF come from the germline V gene (reference sequence). The CDR3 consists of 13 residues. CDR3 coding DNA: TGTGCCACCAGCCGAGAGGTTGGCACTGAAGCTTTCTTT. This encodes CATSREVGTEAFF.

The J gene is TRBJ2-5, the V gene TRBV5-4; TRBD2 matches 14 bases. The junction had 8 bases not matched to a gene; V was cut back by 3 bases and J by 4 bases. This CDR3 contains 17 residues. Germline lookup yields CDR1 SGHNT and CDR2 YYREEE (reference sequence). As DNA, the CDR3 is TGTGCCAGCAGCTCTGACCCCGGGACTAGCGGGAGAGAGACCCAGTACTTC. Translated, it gives CASSSDPGTSGRETQYF. Full variable domain (outside the CDR3, taken from reference TRBV5-4 and TRBJ2-5): ETGVTQSPTHLIKTRGQQVTLRCSSQSGHNTVSWYQQALGQGPQFIFQYYREEENGRGNFPPRFSGLQFPNYSSELNVNALELDDSALYLCASSSDPGTSGRETQYFGPGTRLLVL.

Only one count was recorded for this clonotype. The chain carries TRBV24-1 and TRBJ1-1, with 8 bases fitting TRBD1. V gave up 8 bases and J gave up 4 bases; unmatched junction bases: 11. The CDR3 contains 15 residues. Germline V gives CDR1 KGHDR, CDR2 SFDVKD. The CDR3 nucleotides read TGTGCCACCATACACCGTGGGACAGGAGGCACTGAAGCTTTCTTT. Protein: CATIHRGTGGTEAFF.

This rearrangement joins TRBV4-1 to TRBJ1-1, with 9 bases fitting TRBD1. The germline V gene encodes CDR1 MGHRA and CDR2 YSYEKL. The ends lost 4 bases at V and 0 bases at J; junction bases unmatched: 6. The CDR3 loop spans 16 amino acids. For the CDR3, the DNA is TGCGCCAGCAGCCGAGGGACAGGGTTCGTGAACACTGAAGCTTTCTTT. Protein product: CASSRGTGFVNTEAFF.

The rearrangement uses TRBV5-1 and TRBJ2-3; D not resolved. Trimming took off 1 base at V and 2 bases at J, with 8 bases between the two ends. Germline V gene sequence: CDR1 SGHRS, CDR2 YFSETQ. CDR3 length: 14 residues. The CDR3 region has the DNA TGCGCCAGCAGCTTGCTTGCGCACACAGATACGCAGTATTTT. This encodes CASSLLAHTDTQYF.

The chain couples TRBV9 to TRBJ1-2; no definite D call. Germline V CDR1 and CDR2: SGDLS, YYNGEE. V was trimmed by 4 bases and J by 6 bases, leaving 13 bases between them. CDR3 length: 13 residues. The CDR3 region is CASSRYGGDGYTF. In DNA form, the CDR3 reads TGTGCCAGCAGCCGCTACGGAGGCGATGGCTACACCTTC.

This clonotype was observed a few times. The chain employs TRBV5-1 and TRBJ1-4; 7 bases are a match to TRBD1. Trimming removed 5 bases from V and 7 bases from J; junction bases left unmatched: 8. This CDR3 region has 14 residues. Germline CDR1 and CDR2: SGHRS and YFSETQ. In DNA, the CDR3 is TGCGCCAGCAGTCAGGGGGACGTAGGTGAAAAACTGTTTTTT. Its translation: CASSQGDVGEKLFF.

This clonotype was detected a few times. V and J are TRBV19 and TRBJ2-5; D gene unclear. Germline assignment: CDR1 LNHDA and CDR2 SQIVND (reference sequence). CDR3 length equals 13 residues. The germline V and J ends were trimmed by 4 bases and 3 bases, with 9 bases remaining between them. The CDR3 DNA reads TGTGCCAGTAGTACGCTGCAAAAAGAGACCCAGTACTTC. Encoded protein: CASSTLQKETQYF.

This clonotype was detected only a few times. The V gene is TRBV27, the J gene TRBJ2-3, with D possibly being TRBD2 (6 bases). The CDR3 has 18 residues. The germline V gene encodes CDR1 MNHEY and CDR2 SMNVEV (reference sequence). Deletions cut 5 bases from V and 0 bases from J, with 21 bases between. The CDR3 DNA reads TGTGCCAGCAGTCTAATCGGCGGGATGGATACTAGCACAGATACGCAGTATTTT. It codes for CASSLIGGMDTSTDTQYF.

This clonotype was picked up a small number of times. V gene TRBV7-3 combines with J gene TRBJ2-4; D is possibly TRBD2 (6 bases). The CDR3 extends over 17 amino acids. V was clipped by 2 bases and J by 3 bases, with 17 bases between them. CDR1 and CDR2 (germline): SGHTA, FQGTGA. CDR3 loop: CASSLRPPGTDKNIQYF. The CDR3 nucleotides read TGTGCCAGCAGCTTACGCCCCCCGGGGACTGACAAAAACATTCAGTACTTC.

In this sample, this clonotype turned up a few times. The V and J genes are TRBV12-3 or TRBV12-4 and TRBJ2-7; 12 bases agree with TRBD2. The ends lost 2 bases at V and 9 bases at J; junction bases unmatched: 8. The CDR3 is made up of 15 amino acids. In DNA form, the CDR3 reads TGTGCCAGCAGTTTACAGTCCGGACTAGCGGGGCGGCAGTACTTC. Amino acid sequence: CASSLQSGLAGRQYF.

This clonotype has only a few counts. The V gene is TRBV3-1, the J gene TRBJ2-3; 13 bases are a match to TRBD2. J gave up 0 bases and V 6 bases, and 18 bases lay outside the gene matches. CDR1 is LGHDT, CDR2 YNNKEL, per germline (reference sequence). The CDR3 is made up of 21 amino acids. The CDR3 sequence is CASSPSLGLAGAGSSTDTQYF. The CDR3 coding sequence is TGTGCCAGCAGTCCTAGTCTAGGACTAGCGGGGGCTGGATCTAGCACAGATACGCAGTATTTT.

The sample holds a few counts of this clonotype. The chain has TRBV5-1 and TRBJ2-3; D uncertain. CDR3 length: 15 residues. Germline CDR1 reads SGHRS; CDR2 reads YFSETQ. V gave up 4 bases and J gave up 3 bases, with 15 bases separating them. The CDR3 DNA follows: TGCGCCAGCAGCAAAGGATCCGCGGAAACAGATACGCAGTATTTT. Translation gives CASSKGSAETDTQYF. The whole variable domain, filled in from reference TRBV5-1 and TRBJ2-3, reads KAGVTQTPRYLIKTRGQQVTLSCSPISGHRSVSWYQQTPGQGLQFLFEYFSETQRNKGNFPGRFSGRQFSNSRSEMNVSTLELGDSALYLCASSKGSAETDTQYFGPGTRLTVL.

This clonotype occurred a few times. The rearrangement links TRBV6-2 or TRBV6-3 to TRBJ2-1; D is uncertain. Looked up from germline, CDR1 is MNHEY and CDR2 is SVGEGT. V shed 0 bases and J shed 5 bases, with 14 bases lying between them. This CDR3 is 16 amino acids long. The chain's CDR3 is CASSYSPLTRNNEQFF. The CDR3 bases are TGTGCCAGCAGTTACTCGCCGTTGACGCGCAACAATGAGCAGTTCTTC.

The V and J genes are TRBV12-3 or TRBV12-4 and TRBJ2-2; D uncertain. Trimming took 2 bases from V and 8 from J, leaving 21 bases between them. The CDR3 has 17 residues. The CDR3 loop reads CASSLFLRTTAKGELFF. The CDR3 nucleotides are TGTGCCAGCAGTTTATTTCTGAGGACCACCGCCAAAGGGGAGCTGTTTTTT.

This clonotype has just a few counts. The chain has TRBV20-1 and TRBJ2-3; tentative D call: TRBD2 (6 bases). Germline loops: CDR1 DFQATT, CDR2 SNEGSKA (reference sequence). With 1 base removed from V and 6 bases from J, the gap between germline ends came to 11 bases. The CDR3 loop spans 13 amino acids. The CDR3 reads CSARVRGLDTQYF. Written as DNA, the CDR3 is TGCAGTGCTAGAGTGCGGGGCCTGGATACGCAGTATTTT.

J is TRBJ2-7 and V is TRBV2; D is unresolved. This CDR3 region has 15 residues. V gave up 3 bases and J gave up 4 bases, with 16 bases separating them. Germline V gene data show CDR1 as SNHLY and CDR2 as FYNNEI. The DNA for the CDR3 is TGTGCCAGCAGTGAGGGTATAACTGGCGCGTACGAGCAGTACTTC. Protein: CASSEGITGAYEQYF.

The rearrangement links TRBV6-2 or TRBV6-3 to TRBJ1-2; the D is unclear. V dropped 6 bases and J dropped 6 bases, with 17 bases sitting between them. The germline gives CDR1 MNHEY, CDR2 SVGEGT. The CDR3 runs 14 residues. The CDR3: CASSDGMLADGYTF. CDR3 nucleotides: TGTGCCAGCAGCGACGGAATGCTGGCTGATGGCTACACCTTC.

This clonotype was recorded a few times. This CDR3 reads CASSRGTASSYEQYF. CDR3 DNA: TGTGCCAGCAGCCGCGGGACTGCCAGCTCCTACGAGCAGTACTTC. The rearrangement joins TRBV11-2 to TRBJ2-7; D might be TRBD2 (6 bases). The CDR3 covers 15 residues. The germline gives CDR1 SGHAT, CDR2 FQNNGV. V lost 5 bases to trimming and J lost 0 bases, with 14 bases between them.